In its sample, the clone carrying this T cell receptor (beta chain) was seen a few times. Its antigen is as yet unknown. Trimming shortened V by 8 bases and J by 6 bases, and 17 bases separated the two germline ends. Germline V lookup: CDR1 MNHEY, CDR2 SVGEGT. The CDR3 consists of 13 residues. The data were taken from a study of metastatic and nonmetastatic thyroid tumors. About the research overall: The authors compared repertoires across blood and tumor or nodule tissue from malignant and benign thyroid patients. The study, taken as a whole, reports: Benign nodules were reported to have significantly lower TCR beta diversity than malignant thyroid tumors, in blood and tumor.

Study processing details: What underpinned the distant-metastasis classifier for papillary thyroid cancer was the set of CDR3 differences across clinicopathological groups. MiXCR was used by TCRdb to re-call the PCR reads. These V and J calls originate from TCRdb's pipeline instead of the authors' own analysis. The sample yields some 27,000 clones, about 3.9% seen once. All patients were treatment-naive before thyroid surgery. Sequencing was done on a sample of blood. The chain carries TRBV6-2 or TRBV6-3 and TRBJ2-7; the D gene is possibly TRBD2 (6 bases). The TCR comes from a male donor with papillary thyroid cancer or a benign thyroid nodule (not recorded which). Some clones in this sample may be carry-over from other donors' samples. The CDR3 region is CASGLVGGSEQYF. DNA for the CDR3: TGTGCCAGCGGGCTAGTGGGAGGAAGCGAGCAGTACTTC.